The 9 T cell receptor beta chains reported below all come from one sample, sequenced in a study of identifying expanded T cells in peripheral blood. Using immunoSEQ multiplex PCR, the repertoire was profiled, and TCRdb retains in-frame clones only, with some absent. The repertoire holds fewer than 80,000 clones, with approximately 83% as singletons. Material for sequencing was blood. The source is a person aged 18 to 75 in good health.

This clone was recorded a few times. CDR3 DNA sequence: TGTGCCAGCAGTTACGGCACAGGGGGCGCGGATGGCTACACCTTC. Translating it yields CASSYGTGGADGYTF. This sequence joins TRBV6-6 and TRBJ1-2; 9 bases match TRBD1. With V trimmed by 2 bases and J by 6 bases, 7 bases remained unmatched. Per germline, CDR1 MNHNY and CDR2 SVGAGI (reference sequence). The CDR3 length is 15 residues.

The V and J genes are TRBV2 and TRBJ2-3; tentatively, D is TRBD2 (5 bases). The CDR3 length is 14 residues. Looked up from germline, CDR1 is SNHLY and CDR2 is FYNNEI. V was trimmed by 8 bases and J by 3 bases, leaving 15 bases between them. The CDR3 sequence: CASLPSEGTDTQYF. DNA for the CDR3: TGTGCCAGCCTGCCTTCAGAGGGTACAGATACGCAGTATTTT.

V and J are TRBV6-6 and TRBJ2-3; 9 bases map to TRBD2. With 4 bases clipped from V and 3 bases from J, the junction kept 8 bases outside the gene matches. Germline V lookup: CDR1 MNHNY, CDR2 SVGAGI (reference sequence). This CDR3 is 16 amino acids long. The CDR3 DNA is TGTGCCAGCAGTTCCCAGCGGGAGGTGGGGACAGATACGCAGTATTTT. Residues: CASSSQREVGTDTQYF.

This clone occurred a few times. The CDR3 spells CASAYSGGATDTQYF. The CDR3 DNA reads TGCGCCAGCGCCTATAGCGGGGGGGCCACAGATACGCAGTATTTT. The chain carries TRBV5-1 and TRBJ2-3, with TRBD2 identical over 11 bases. This CDR3 comprises 15 residues. V shed 7 bases and J 2 bases; nucleotides not matched to a gene: 6. CDR1 and CDR2 (germline): SGHRS, YFSETQ.

This clone appeared a few times. V is TRBV18 and J is TRBJ1-1, with D uncertain. The CDR3 extends over 14 amino acids. Trimming stripped 5 bases from V and 4 bases from J, with 14 bases between. CDR1 KGHSH and CDR2 LQKENI come from the germline V gene. As DNA, the CDR3 is TGTGCCAGCTCAGGCGACGTTTGGGGCACTGAAGCTTTCTTT. The encoded protein is CASSGDVWGTEAFF. The full variable domain, with the rest looked up from reference TRBV18 and TRBJ1-1, is NAGVMQNPRHLVRRRGQEARLRCSPMKGHSHVYWYRQLPEEGLKFMVYLQKENIIDESGMPKERFSAEFPKEGPSILRIQQVVRGDSAAYFCASSGDVWGTEAFFGQGTRLTVV.

The chain combines TRBV10-2 with TRBJ1-1, with 12 bases fitting TRBD1. This CDR3 has 17 amino acids. The V gene's germline CDR1 is WSHSY and CDR2 SAAADI. V lost 3 bases, J lost 4 bases, and 9 bases stayed unmatched. The CDR3 loop reads CASSEPGQGARSTEAFF. The CDR3 DNA reads as TGCGCCAGCAGTGAACCGGGACAGGGGGCCCGAAGCACTGAAGCTTTCTTT.

The chain couples TRBV10-1 to TRBJ1-1, with TRBD1 as a possible D gene (6 bases). The germline CDR1 and CDR2 sequences are WNHNN and SYGVQD (reference sequence). The CDR3 is 13 residues long. Trimming pared 6 bases from V and 4 bases from J, leaving 12 bases between. CDR3 DNA: TGCGCCAGCAGCTTTACAGGGAGCACTGAAGCTTTCTTT. Amino acid sequence: CASSFTGSTEAFF.

The chain is built from TRBV28 and TRBJ1-1; D not resolved. Germline V gene data show CDR1 as MDHEN and CDR2 as SYDVKM. Deletions cut 6 bases from V and 7 bases from J, with 6 bases between. The CDR3 is made up of 10 amino acids. As DNA, the CDR3 is TGTGCCAGCAGCGGAAATGAAGCTTTCTTT. This gives the protein CASSGNEAFF.

This clone came up a few times. The CDR3 nucleotides are TGCGCCAGCAGCGCCCGGGACAGGGGGTCGAGTGCTGAAGCTTTCTTT. Residues: CASSARDRGSSAEAFF. The V call is TRBV5-1, the J call TRBJ1-1; 11 positions match TRBD1. The CDR3 is made up of 16 amino acids. The V gene's germline CDR1 is SGHRS and CDR2 YFSETQ. V dropped 4 bases and J dropped 6; count of bases not matched to a gene: 11.